The sequence of this T cell receptor (beta chain) was determined in a study of T cells after yellow fever vaccination. Regarding the study as a whole: After the booster, nearly 98% of CD4 and approximately 87% of CD8 primary-response clones were re-detected. Abundant clonotypes from the bulk population could get into FACS-sorted repertoires as contaminants. Among all clonotypes, a small share was observed in both CD4 and CD8 compartments.

As for this clonotype: What it recognizes is unknown. At one boundary the junction diverges from the germline segment, which might be a read error.

It was through 5'RACE template switching that TCR cDNA was made, with a universal primer site and UMIs added. TCRdb passed the 5' RACE reads through MiXCR, listing each CDR3 protein once. The data show 250,000 or so distinct CDR3 sequences, around 6.7% seen once. Sequences were derived from CD4+ T cells sorted from PBMCs, sampled on the day of the yellow fever booster vaccination. The source of this sequence is a man aged 25 to 40 who received the YFV17D yellow fever vaccine.

In DNA form, the CDR3 reads TGTGCCAGCAGCTTTTTGCCTTGGTTC. Protein product: CASSFLPWF. V is TRBV7-3 and J is TRBJ2-5, with D unresolved. The germline gives CDR1 SGHTA, CDR2 FQGTGA. CDR3 length: 9 residues.